The clone carrying this TCR beta chain was seen a few times. The antigen is not known. The sample belongs to a study of CD8 T cells in ankylosing spondylitis. General study results and limits: Disease-linked clones were reportedly significantly enriched in matched ankylosing spondylitis synovial fluid. Previous work reported some of these motif variants in the synovial fluid and blood of reactive arthritis. What seemed typical of ankylosing spondylitis blood was a TCR beta motif built from 8 or 9 highly homologous variants.

With molecular barcodes, quantitative 5'-RACE was used to make the TCR beta libraries. MiXCR was run by TCRdb on the 5' RACE reads, yielding one entry per CDR3 protein. The data hold 100,000 to 150,000 distinct CDR3 sequences, with 17% observed a single time. This TCR was sampled from a male donor with ankylosing spondylitis. The sample consisted of blood, either unsorted or a sorted T cell fraction (not recorded which).

CDR3 nucleotide sequence: TGTGCCAGCAGCCACCCCGGGACTAGTTGGGATGAGCAGTTCTTC. Residues: CASSHPGTSWDEQFF. The V and J genes are TRBV3-1 and TRBJ2-1; 8 positions agree with TRBD2. The germline gives CDR1 LGHDT, CDR2 YNNKEL (reference sequence). The trim removed 3 bases at V and 8 bases at J, leaving 9 bases unmatched. CDR3 size: 15 residues.